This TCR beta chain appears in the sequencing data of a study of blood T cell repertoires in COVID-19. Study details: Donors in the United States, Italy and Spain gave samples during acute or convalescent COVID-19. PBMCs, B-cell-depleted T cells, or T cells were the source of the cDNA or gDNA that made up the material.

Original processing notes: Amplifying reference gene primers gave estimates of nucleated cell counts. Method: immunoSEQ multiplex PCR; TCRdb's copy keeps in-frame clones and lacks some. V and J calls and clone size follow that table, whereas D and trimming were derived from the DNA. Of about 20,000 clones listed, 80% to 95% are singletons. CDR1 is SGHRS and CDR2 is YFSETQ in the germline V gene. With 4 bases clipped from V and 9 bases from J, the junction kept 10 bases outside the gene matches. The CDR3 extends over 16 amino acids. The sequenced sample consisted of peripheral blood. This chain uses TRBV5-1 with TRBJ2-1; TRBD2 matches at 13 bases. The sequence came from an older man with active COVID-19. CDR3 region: CASSEGLAGPTSEQFF. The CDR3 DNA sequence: TGCGCCAGCAGCGAGGGACTAGCGGGACCAACTAGTGAGCAGTTCTTC.